A single T cell receptor (beta chain) is shown here with its context. In germline, CDR1 is SGHDT, CDR2 YYEEEE. The CDR3 sequence is 14 residues long. Trimming stripped 0 bases from V and 3 bases from J, with 8 bases between. This sample was taken from a study of control samples from healthy donors and cancer patients. Here immunoSEQ multiplex PCR was the method, and the copy in TCRdb shows in-frame clones only, minus some. The profile shows approximately 150,000 clones, around 90% of them singletons. The specimen sequenced was blood. The chain recombines TRBV5-6 with TRBJ2-3; tentative D call: TRBD1 (6 bases). This TCR derives from a woman aged 40 to 55 in good health. This CDR3 is CASSLDRATDTQYF. CDR3 bases: TGTGCCAGCAGCTTGGACAGGGCGACAGATACGCAGTATTTT.